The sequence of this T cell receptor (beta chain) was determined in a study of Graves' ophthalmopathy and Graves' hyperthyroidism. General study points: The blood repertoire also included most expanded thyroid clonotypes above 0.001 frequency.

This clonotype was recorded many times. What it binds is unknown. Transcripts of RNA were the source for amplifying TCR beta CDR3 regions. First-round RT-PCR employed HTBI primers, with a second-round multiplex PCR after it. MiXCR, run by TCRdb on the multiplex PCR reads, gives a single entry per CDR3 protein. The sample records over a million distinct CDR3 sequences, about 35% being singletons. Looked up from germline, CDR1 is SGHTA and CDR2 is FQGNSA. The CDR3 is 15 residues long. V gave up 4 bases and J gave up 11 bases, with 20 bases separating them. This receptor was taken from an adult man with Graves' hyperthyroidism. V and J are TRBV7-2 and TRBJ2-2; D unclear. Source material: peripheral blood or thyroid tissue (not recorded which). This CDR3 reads CASSSTQSGHRELFF. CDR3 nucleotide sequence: TGTGCCAGCAGCTCAACCCAATCCGGCCATAGAGAGCTGTTTTTT.